A selection of T cell receptor beta chains follows, all from one sample in a study of blood T cell repertoires in COVID-19. The assay was immunoSEQ multiplex PCR, and TCRdb's table has in-frame clones only and misses some. The sample records 150,000 to 200,000 clones, 70% to 90% being singletons. The material sequenced was peripheral blood. The receptor source for this set is a man aged 55 to 70 with acute or convalescent COVID-19. The CDR3 runs from the conserved cysteine through the conserved F or W. Each record gives: CDR3 DNA, CDR3 protein, V gene, D gene, clone size, J gene. A D gene is named only where the DNA matches it firmly. Size is omitted from some rows. Given values are once, few, many or a class for expanded clones.

cdr3_nt: TGTGCCAGTAGTACCCCACCAGGGGGCTTGAACACTGAAGCTTTCTTT; cdr3_aa: CASSTPPGGLNTEAFF; v_call: TRBV19; d_call: TRBD1; clone_size: NA; j_call: TRBJ1-1
cdr3_nt: TGTGCCAGCAGCCCCTCTAGCGGGAGCACCAATGAGCAGTTCTTC; cdr3_aa: CASSPSSGSTNEQFF; v_call: TRBV7-9; d_call: TRBD2; clone_size: NA; j_call: TRBJ2-1
cdr3_nt: TGTGCCAGGCCATGGGACTCTCGAAACACCATATATTTT; cdr3_aa: CARPWDSRNTIYF; v_call: TRBV6-4; d_call: NA; clone_size: NA; j_call: TRBJ1-3
cdr3_nt: TGTGCCAGCAGCCAAGATGAGCGGAGGGGCTCCTACGAGCAGTACTTC; cdr3_aa: CASSQDERRGSYEQYF; v_call: TRBV3-1/TRBV3-2; d_call: NA; clone_size: NA; j_call: TRBJ2-7
cdr3_nt: TGTGCCAGCAGTGATAATACAGGGGGAGGTGAGCAGTTCTTC; cdr3_aa: CASSDNTGGGEQFF; v_call: TRBV6-1; d_call: TRBD1; clone_size: NA; j_call: TRBJ2-1
cdr3_nt: TGTGCCAGCGGGCCCTCTGGGGCCAACGTCCTGACTTTC; cdr3_aa: CASGPSGANVLTF; v_call: TRBV28; d_call: NA; clone_size: NA; j_call: TRBJ2-6
cdr3_nt: TGCAGCGTTAAGACAGGGCGGAATTCACCCCTCCACTTT; cdr3_aa: CSVKTGRNSPLHF; v_call: TRBV29-1; d_call: TRBD1; clone_size: NA; j_call: TRBJ1-6
cdr3_nt: TGTGCCAGCAGGAGGGCGGGATACGAGCAGTACTTC; cdr3_aa: CASRRAGYEQYF; v_call: TRBV6-5; d_call: NA; clone_size: NA; j_call: TRBJ2-7
cdr3_nt: TGTGCCAGCAGCTGGGACAGCGGGGGCACTGAAGCTTTCTTT; cdr3_aa: CASSWDSGGTEAFF; v_call: TRBV7-2; d_call: TRBD1; clone_size: once; j_call: TRBJ1-1
cdr3_nt: TGTGCCAGCAGCTTAAATTGGGACAGGGTTTTCCGGGGGAAGCAGTTCTTC; cdr3_aa: CASSLNWDRVFRGKQFF; v_call: TRBV7-9; d_call: TRBD1; clone_size: NA; j_call: TRBJ2-1
cdr3_nt: TGTGCCAGCAGGTCCGGGACAGGGAACACCGGGGAGCTGTTTTTT; cdr3_aa: CASRSGTGNTGELFF; v_call: TRBV7-9; d_call: TRBD1; clone_size: NA; j_call: TRBJ2-2
cdr3_nt: TGTGCCAGCTGCGGGGGGGGGCAAGAGACCCAGTACTTC; cdr3_aa: CASCGGGQETQYF; v_call: TRBV2; d_call: TRBD2; clone_size: NA; j_call: TRBJ2-5
cdr3_nt: TGTGCCAGCAGCTTAAGGTCAGGGGAGGAGACCCAGTACTTC; cdr3_aa: CASSLRSGEETQYF; v_call: TRBV7-3; d_call: NA; clone_size: NA; j_call: TRBJ2-5
cdr3_nt: TGTGCCAGCAGTACCCCGAAGGGGGCGCGGGGCTACACCTTC; cdr3_aa: CASSTPKGARGYTF; v_call: TRBV28; d_call: TRBD1; clone_size: NA; j_call: TRBJ1-2
cdr3_nt: TGCAGCGTTGAAGATCGGGACAGGGGGCGTGATACGCAGTATTTT; cdr3_aa: CSVEDRDRGRDTQYF; v_call: TRBV29-1; d_call: TRBD1; clone_size: NA; j_call: TRBJ2-3
cdr3_nt: TGTGCCAGCAGCGTATCGCGGGGTGAAAGCGGGAGAAGAAATGAGCAGTTCTTC; cdr3_aa: CASSVSRGESGRRNEQFF; v_call: TRBV9; d_call: TRBD2; clone_size: NA; j_call: TRBJ2-1
cdr3_nt: TGTGCCAGCGGGTGGGGCCCCACTGAAGCTTTCTTT; cdr3_aa: CASGWGPTEAFF; v_call: TRBV6-5; d_call: NA; clone_size: NA; j_call: TRBJ1-1
cdr3_nt: TGTGCCAGCAGCCGACAGGACAGGGGGCCCTACGAGCAGTACTTC; cdr3_aa: CASSRQDRGPYEQYF; v_call: TRBV3-1/TRBV3-2; d_call: TRBD1; clone_size: NA; j_call: TRBJ2-7
cdr3_nt: TGTGCCTGGAGTCACGGCACTGAAGCTTTCTTT; cdr3_aa: CAWSHGTEAFF; v_call: TRBV30; d_call: NA; clone_size: many; j_call: TRBJ1-1
cdr3_nt: TGTGCCAGCAGCTTCGGTAGCCCCCAGTACAATGAGCAGTTCTTC; cdr3_aa: CASSFGSPQYNEQFF; v_call: TRBV7-2; d_call: NA; clone_size: NA; j_call: TRBJ2-1